This TCR beta chain was found in a study of blood T cell repertoires in COVID-19. Study context: Researchers got acute and convalescent COVID-19 samples from the United States, Italy and Spain. PBMCs, B-cell-depleted T cells, or T cells provided the cDNA or gDNA that made up the material.

Germline V gene sequence: CDR1 LNHDA, CDR2 SQIVND (reference sequence). This CDR3 region has 15 residues. Losses at the gene ends were 5 bases for V and 7 bases for J; bases not matched to a gene: 11. This clone was counted a few times. Under the authors' procedure: Nucleated cell number was recorded as an estimate derived from reference gene primer amplification. The method was immunoSEQ multiplex PCR; TCRdb's version includes in-frame clones alone and lacks a portion of them. The V and J calls and clone size are taken from that table; D and trimming were inferred from the DNA. The data show roughly 260,000 clones, 87% seen once.

The sequence derives from a woman in her 50s who had recovered from COVID-19. What was sequenced was peripheral blood. The V and J genes are TRBV19 and TRBJ1-2; 9 bases are shared with TRBD1. The CDR3 is CASSFLLGQGGGYTF. DNA for the CDR3: TGTGCCAGTAGTTTCCTCCTGGGACAGGGAGGTGGCTACACCTTC. Full variable domain (remainder filled in from reference TRBV19 and TRBJ1-2): DGGITQSPKYLFRKEGQNVTLSCEQNLNHDAMYWYRQDPGQGLRLIYYSQIVNDFQKGDIAEGYSVSREKKESFPLTVTSAQKNPTAFYLCASSFLLGQGGGYTFGSGTRLTVV.